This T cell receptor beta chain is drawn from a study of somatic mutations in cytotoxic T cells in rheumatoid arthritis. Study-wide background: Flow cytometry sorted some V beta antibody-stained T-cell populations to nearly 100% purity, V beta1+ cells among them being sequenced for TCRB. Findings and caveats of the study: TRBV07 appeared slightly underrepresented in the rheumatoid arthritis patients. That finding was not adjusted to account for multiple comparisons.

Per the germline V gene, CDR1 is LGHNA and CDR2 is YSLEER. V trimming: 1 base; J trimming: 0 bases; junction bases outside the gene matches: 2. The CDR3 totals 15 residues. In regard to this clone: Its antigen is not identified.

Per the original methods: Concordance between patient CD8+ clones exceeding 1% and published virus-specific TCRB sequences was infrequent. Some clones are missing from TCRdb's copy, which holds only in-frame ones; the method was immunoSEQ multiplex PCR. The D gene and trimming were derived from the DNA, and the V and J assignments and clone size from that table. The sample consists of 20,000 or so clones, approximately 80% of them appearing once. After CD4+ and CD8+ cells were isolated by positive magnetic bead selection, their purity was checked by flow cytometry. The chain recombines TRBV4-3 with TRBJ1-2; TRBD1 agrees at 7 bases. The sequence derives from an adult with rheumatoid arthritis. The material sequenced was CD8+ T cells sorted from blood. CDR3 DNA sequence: TGCGCCAGCAGCCAAGGAGACAGGGCTAACTATGGCTACACCTTC. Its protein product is CASSQGDRANYGYTF.